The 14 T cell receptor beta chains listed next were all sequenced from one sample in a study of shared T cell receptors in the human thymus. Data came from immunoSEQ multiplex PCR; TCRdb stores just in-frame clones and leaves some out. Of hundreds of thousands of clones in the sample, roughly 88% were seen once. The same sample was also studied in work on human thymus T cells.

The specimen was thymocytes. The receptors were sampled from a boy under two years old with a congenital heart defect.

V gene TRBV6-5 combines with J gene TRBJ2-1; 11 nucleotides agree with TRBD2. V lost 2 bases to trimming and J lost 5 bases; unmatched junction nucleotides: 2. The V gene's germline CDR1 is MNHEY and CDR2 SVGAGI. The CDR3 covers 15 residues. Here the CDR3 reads CASSYGTSGDNEQFF. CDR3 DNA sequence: TGTGCCAGCAGTTACGGGACTAGCGGCGACAATGAGCAGTTCTTC.

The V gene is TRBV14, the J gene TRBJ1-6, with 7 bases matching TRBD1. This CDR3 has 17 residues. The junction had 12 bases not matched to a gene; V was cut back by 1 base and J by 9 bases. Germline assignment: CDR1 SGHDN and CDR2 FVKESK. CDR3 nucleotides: TGTGCCAGCAGCCAAGCGAGACCCGGGACAGTTGGTTCACCCCTCCACTTT. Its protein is CASSQARPGTVGSPLHF.

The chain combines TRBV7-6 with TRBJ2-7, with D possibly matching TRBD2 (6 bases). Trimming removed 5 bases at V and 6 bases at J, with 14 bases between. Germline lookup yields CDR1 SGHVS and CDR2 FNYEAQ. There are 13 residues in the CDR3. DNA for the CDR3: TGTGCCAGCAGCGTCTACGGGGGTTGCGAGCAGTACTTC. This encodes CASSVYGGCEQYF.

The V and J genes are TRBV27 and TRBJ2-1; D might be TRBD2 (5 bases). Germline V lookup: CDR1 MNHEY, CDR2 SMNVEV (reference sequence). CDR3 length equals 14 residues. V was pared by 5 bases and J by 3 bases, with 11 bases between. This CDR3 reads CASSPLGFYNEQFF. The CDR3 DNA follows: TGTGCCAGCAGTCCACTAGGTTTCTACAATGAGCAGTTCTTC.

CDR3 bases: TGTGCCAGCAGTTGGCCCACCGGGGAGCTGTTTTTT. This encodes CASSWPTGELFF. The rearrangement joins TRBV27 to TRBJ2-2; D is undetermined. CDR1 and CDR2 (germline): MNHEY, SMNVEV (reference sequence). V lost 4 bases, J lost 4 bases, and 4 bases lay in between. The CDR3 length is 12 residues.

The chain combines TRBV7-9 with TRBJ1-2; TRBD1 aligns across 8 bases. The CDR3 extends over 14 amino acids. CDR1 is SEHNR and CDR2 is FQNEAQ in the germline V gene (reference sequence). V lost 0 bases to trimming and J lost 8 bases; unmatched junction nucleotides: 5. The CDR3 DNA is TGTGCCAGCAGCTTAGCGGACAGGGTCGACGGCTACACCTTC. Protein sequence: CASSLADRVDGYTF.

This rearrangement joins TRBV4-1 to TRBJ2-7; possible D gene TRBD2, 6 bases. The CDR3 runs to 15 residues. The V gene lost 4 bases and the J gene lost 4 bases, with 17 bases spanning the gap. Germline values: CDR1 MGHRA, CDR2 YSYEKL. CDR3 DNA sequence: TGCGCCAGCAGCCGGAGAACCCTGGCGGGATACGAGCAGTACTTC. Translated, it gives CASSRRTLAGYEQYF.

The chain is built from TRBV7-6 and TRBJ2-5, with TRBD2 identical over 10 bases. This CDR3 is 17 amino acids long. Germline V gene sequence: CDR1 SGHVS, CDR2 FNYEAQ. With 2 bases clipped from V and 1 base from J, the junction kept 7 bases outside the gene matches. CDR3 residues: CASSLTAGGPPQETQYF. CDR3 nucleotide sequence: TGTGCCAGCAGCTTAACAGCGGGAGGGCCCCCCCAAGAGACCCAGTACTTC.

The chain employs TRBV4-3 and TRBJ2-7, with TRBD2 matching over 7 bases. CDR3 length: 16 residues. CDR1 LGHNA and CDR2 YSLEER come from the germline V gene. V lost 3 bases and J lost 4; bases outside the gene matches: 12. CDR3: CASSQGRDYNNYEQYF. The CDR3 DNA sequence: TGCGCCAGCAGCCAGGGCCGGGACTACAATAATTACGAGCAGTACTTC.

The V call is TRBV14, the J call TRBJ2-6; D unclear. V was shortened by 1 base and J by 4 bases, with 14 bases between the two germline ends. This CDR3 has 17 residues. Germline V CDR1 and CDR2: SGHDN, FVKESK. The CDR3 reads CASSQGKHSGGANVLTF. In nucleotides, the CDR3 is TGTGCCAGCAGCCAAGGGAAACACAGTGGCGGGGCCAACGTCCTGACTTTC.

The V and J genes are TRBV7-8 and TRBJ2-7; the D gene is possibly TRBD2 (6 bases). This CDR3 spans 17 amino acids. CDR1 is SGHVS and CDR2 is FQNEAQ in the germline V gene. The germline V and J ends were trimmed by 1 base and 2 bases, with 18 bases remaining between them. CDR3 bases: TGTGCCAGCAGCTTAGAGGGTTTGGAGGGTGCTACCTACGAGCAGTACTTC. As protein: CASSLEGLEGATYEQYF.

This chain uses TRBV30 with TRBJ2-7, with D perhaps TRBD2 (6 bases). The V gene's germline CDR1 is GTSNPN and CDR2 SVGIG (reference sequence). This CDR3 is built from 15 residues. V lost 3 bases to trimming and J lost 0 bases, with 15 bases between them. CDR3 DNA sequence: TGTGCCTGGAGGTCCGGGGGTGGGGGCTCCTACGAGCAGTACTTC. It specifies CAWRSGGGGSYEQYF.

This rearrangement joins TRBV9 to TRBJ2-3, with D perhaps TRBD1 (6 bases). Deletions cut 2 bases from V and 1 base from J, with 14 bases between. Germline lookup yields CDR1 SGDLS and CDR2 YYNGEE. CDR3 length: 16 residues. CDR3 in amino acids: CASSVAGVEGTDTQYF. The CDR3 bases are TGTGCCAGCAGCGTCGCAGGGGTCGAGGGCACAGATACGCAGTATTTT.

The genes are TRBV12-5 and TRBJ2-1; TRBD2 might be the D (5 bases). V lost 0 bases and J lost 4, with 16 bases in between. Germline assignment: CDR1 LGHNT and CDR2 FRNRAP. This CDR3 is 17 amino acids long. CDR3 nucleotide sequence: TGTGCTAGTGGTTTGGTCCGGAGGTCTGCGACTTACAATGAGCAGTTCTTC. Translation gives CASGLVRRSATYNEQFF.